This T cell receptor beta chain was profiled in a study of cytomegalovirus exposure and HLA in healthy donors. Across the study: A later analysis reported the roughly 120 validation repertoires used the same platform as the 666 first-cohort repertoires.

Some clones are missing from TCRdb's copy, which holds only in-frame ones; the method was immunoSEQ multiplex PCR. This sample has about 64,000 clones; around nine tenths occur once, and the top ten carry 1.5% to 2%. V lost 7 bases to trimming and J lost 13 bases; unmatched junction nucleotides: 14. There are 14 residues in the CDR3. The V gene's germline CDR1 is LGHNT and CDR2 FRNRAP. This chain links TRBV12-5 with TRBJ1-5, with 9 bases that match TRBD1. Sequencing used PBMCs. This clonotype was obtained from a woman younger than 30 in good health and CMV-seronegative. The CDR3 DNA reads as TGTGCTAGTGCTAACAGGATGACAGGGGGTACACAGCATTTT. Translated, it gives CASANRMTGGTQHF.